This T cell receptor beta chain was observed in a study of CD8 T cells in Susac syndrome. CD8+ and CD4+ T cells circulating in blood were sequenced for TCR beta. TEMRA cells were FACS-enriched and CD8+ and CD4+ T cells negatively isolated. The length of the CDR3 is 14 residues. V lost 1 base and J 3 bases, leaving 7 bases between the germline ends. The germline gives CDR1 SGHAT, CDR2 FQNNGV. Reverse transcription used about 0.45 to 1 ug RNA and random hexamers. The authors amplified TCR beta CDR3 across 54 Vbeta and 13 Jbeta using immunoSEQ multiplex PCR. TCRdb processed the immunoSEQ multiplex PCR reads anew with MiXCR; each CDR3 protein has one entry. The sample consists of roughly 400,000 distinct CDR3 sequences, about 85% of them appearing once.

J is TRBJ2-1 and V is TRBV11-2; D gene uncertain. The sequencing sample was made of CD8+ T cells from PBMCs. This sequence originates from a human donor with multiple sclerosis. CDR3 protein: CASSLAEIYNEQFF. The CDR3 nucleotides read TGTGCCAGCAGCTTAGCAGAAATCTACAATGAGCAGTTCTTC.